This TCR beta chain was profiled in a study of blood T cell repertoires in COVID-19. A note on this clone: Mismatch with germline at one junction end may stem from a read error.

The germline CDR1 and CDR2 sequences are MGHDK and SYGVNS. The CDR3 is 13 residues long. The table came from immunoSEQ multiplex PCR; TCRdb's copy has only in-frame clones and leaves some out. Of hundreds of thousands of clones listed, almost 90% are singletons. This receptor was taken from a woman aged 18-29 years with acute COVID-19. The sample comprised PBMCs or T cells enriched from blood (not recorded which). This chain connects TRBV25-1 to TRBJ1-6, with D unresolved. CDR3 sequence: CASSEYNERVAIF. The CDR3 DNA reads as TGTGCCAGCAGTGAATACAATGAGAGGGTGGCGATCTTT.